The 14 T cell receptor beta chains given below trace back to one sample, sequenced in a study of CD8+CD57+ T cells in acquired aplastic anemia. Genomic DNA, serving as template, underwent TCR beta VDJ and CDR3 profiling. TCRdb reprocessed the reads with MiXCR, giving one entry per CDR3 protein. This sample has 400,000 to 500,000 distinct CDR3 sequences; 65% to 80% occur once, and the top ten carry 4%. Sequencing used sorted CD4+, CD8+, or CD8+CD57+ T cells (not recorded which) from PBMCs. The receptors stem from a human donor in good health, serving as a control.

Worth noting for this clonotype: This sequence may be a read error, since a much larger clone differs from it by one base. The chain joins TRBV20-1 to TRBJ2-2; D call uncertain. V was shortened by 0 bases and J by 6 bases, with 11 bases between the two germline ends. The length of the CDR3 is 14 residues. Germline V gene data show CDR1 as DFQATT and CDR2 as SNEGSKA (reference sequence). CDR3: CSARDLKRPGELFF. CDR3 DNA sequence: TGCAGTGCTAGAGATTTGAAACGGCCCGGGGAGCTGTTTTTT.

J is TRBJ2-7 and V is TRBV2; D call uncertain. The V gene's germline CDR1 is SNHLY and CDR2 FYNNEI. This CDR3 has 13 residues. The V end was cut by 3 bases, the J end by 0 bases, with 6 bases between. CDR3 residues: CASSDWHSYEQYF. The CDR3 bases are TGTGCCAGCAGTGATTGGCACTCCTACGAGCAGTACTTC. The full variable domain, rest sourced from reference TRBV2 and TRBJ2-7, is EPEVTQTPSHQVTQMGQEVILRCVPISNHLYFYWYRQILGQKVEFLVSFYNNEISEKSEIFDDQFSVERPDGSNFTLKIRSTKLEDSAMYFCASSDWHSYEQYFGPGTRLTVT.

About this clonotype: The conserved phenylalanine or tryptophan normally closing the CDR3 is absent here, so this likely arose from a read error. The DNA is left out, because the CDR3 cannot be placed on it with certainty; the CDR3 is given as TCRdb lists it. CDR3 amino acids: CASSLSATGGQET. This rearrangement joins TRBV7-3 to TRBJ2-1; the table gives TRBD1 as D, unverified against the DNA. Both ends counted, the CDR3 spans 13 residues. Looked up from germline, CDR1 is SGHTA and CDR2 is FQGTGA.

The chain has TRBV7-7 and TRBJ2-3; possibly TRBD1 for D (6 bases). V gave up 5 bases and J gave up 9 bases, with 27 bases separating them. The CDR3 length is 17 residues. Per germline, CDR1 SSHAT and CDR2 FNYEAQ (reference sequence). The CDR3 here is CASSVDRTSSYNETQYF. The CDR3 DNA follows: TGTGCCAGCAGCGTAGACAGGACAAGCTCCTACAATGAGACGCAGTATTTT.

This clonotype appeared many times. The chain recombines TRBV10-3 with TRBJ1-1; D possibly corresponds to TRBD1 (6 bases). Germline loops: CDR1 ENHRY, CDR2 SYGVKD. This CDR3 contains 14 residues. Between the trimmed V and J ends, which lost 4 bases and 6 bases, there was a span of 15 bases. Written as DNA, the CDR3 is TGTGCCATCAGTGGGGCCCCAGGGGAGGCTGAAGCTTTCTTT. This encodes CAISGAPGEAEAFF.

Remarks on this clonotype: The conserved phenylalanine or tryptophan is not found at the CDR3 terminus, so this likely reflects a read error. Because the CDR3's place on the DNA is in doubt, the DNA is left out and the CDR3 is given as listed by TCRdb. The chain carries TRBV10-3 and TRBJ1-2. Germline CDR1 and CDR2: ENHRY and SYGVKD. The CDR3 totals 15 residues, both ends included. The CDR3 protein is CASRDWREGTYGYSV.

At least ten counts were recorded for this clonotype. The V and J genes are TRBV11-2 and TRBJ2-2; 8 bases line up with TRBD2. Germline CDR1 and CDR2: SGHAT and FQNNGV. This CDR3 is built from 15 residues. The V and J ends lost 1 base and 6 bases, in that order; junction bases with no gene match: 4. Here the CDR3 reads CASSLVRAGAGELFF. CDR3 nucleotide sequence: TGTGCCAGCAGCTTAGTACGAGCGGGGGCCGGGGAGCTGTTTTTT.

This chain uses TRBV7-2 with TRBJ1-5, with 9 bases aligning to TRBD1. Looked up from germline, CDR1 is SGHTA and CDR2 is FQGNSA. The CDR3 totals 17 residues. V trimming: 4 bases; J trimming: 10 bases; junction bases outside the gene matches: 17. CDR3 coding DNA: TGTGCCAGCAGCTCTACCGGGACAGGGTACAATTCACCCCCCCAGCATTTT. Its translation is CASSSTGTGYNSPPQHF. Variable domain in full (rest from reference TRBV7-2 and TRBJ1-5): GAGVSQSPSNKVTEKGKDVELRCDPISGHTALYWYRQSLGQGLEFLIYFQGNSAPDKSGLPSDRFSAERTGGSVSTLTIQRTQQEDSAVYLCASSSTGTGYNSPPQHFGDGTRLSIL.

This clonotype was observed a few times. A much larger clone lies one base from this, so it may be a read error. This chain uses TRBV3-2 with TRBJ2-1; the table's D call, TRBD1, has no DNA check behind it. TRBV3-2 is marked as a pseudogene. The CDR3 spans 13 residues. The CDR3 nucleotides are TGTGCCAGCAGCCGAATGAGGGGCAATGAGCAGTTCTTC. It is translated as CASSRMRGNEQFF.

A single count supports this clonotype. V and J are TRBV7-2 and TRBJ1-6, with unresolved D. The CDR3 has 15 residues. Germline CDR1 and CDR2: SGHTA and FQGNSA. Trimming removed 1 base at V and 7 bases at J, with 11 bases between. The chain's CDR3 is CASSLGVFANSPLHF. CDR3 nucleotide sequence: TGTGCCAGCAGCTTAGGAGTCTTCGCCAATTCACCCCTCCACTTT.

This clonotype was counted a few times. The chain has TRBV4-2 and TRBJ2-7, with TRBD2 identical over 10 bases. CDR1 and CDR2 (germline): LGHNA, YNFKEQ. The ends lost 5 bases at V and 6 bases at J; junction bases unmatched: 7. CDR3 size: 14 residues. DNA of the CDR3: TGTGCCAGCAGCTGGAGCGGGGGGGCTGGCGAGCAGTACTTC. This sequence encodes CASSWSGGAGEQYF.

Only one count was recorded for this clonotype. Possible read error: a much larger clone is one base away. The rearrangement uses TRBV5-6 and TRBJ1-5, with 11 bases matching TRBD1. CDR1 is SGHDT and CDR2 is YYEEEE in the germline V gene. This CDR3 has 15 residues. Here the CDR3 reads CVSSWGDRGDQPQHF. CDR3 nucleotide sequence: TGTGTCAGCAGTTGGGGGGACAGGGGGGATCAGCCCCAGCATTTT.

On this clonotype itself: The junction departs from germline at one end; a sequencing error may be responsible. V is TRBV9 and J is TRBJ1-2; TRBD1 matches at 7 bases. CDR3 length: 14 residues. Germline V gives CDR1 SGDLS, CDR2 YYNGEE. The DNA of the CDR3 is TGTGCCAGCAGCGAAGACAGGGCCTATGGCTACACCTCCTTC. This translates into CASSEDRAYGYTSF.

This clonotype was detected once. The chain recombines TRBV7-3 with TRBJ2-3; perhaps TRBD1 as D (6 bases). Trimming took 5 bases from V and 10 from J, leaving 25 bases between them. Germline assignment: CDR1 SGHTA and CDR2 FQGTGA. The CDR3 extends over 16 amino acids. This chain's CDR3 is CASSPGDRNGGVSQYF. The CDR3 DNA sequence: TGTGCCAGCAGCCCAGGAGACAGGAATGGGGGCGTTTCGCAGTATTTT.